This T cell receptor beta chain was identified during a study of Ad26.COV2.S vaccination and SARS-CoV-2 variants. Study information: Donor was in the COV1001 Ad26.COV2.S trial arm.

Clones were sequenced by immunoSEQ multiplex PCR, and TCRdb holds only the in-frame ones, with some missing. The profile shows about 250,000 clones, approximately 87% of them singletons. The CDR3 covers 16 residues. V lost 2 bases to trimming and J lost 5 bases, with 19 bases between them. The germline CDR1 and CDR2 sequences are MNHEY and SVGEGT. Treatment indicated: roughly 18 received Ad26.COV2.S at low or high dose, single or two shots; about five received placebo; per-sample allocation not given. Day 63 after the first injection of vaccine or placebo was the sampling time. The sequencing here drew on peripheral blood, taken in a trial of Ad26.COV2.S vaccine versus placebo. The origin of this receptor is a person aged 18-65 years who received the Ad26.COV2.S COVID-19 vaccine or a placebo. This chain joins TRBV6-2 or TRBV6-3 and TRBJ2-7, with D tentatively TRBD2 (7 bases). CDR3 coding DNA: TGTGCCAGCAGTTACCCCTCGGGGGGCCCACGGGACGAGCAGTACTTC. Translating gives CASSYPSGGPRDEQYF.